Listed below are T cell receptor beta chains from one sample, sequenced in a study of graft-versus-host responses after intestinal transplantation. The antigens for these receptors are not known. The table came from immunoSEQ multiplex PCR; TCRdb's copy has only in-frame clones and leaves some out. The sample yields roughly 34,000 clones, around 94% seen once. Sequenced material: unstimulated CD4+ T cells sorted from spleen or lymph node cells, taken before transplant. All receptors derive from a human donor who was the organ donor for an intestinal transplant. CDR3s include the opening cysteine and the closing phenylalanine or tryptophan. The D gene is left open where the match is weak. The listing skips clone size in some rows; elsewhere it reads once, few, many or a size class.

v_call	d_call	clone_size	j_call	cdr3_nt	cdr3_aa
TRBV10-1	-	-	TRBJ1-5	TGCGCCAGCAGCGCGGGAGGCTGTCAGCCCCAGCATTTT	CASSAGGCQPQHF
TRBV19	-	-	TRBJ1-3	TGTGCCAGCTCGGGACAAACTGGAAACACCATATATTTT	CASSGQTGNTIYF
TRBV5-1	-	-	TRBJ2-6	TGCGCCAGCAGCACTGGACTTGTCGAGGCCAACGTCCTGACTTTC	CASSTGLVEANVLTF
TRBV5-1	TRBD2	once	TRBJ2-3	TGCGCCAGCAGCTTGTTGGGGGGGGAGGATACGCAGTATTTT	CASSLLGGEDTQYF
TRBV6-6	-	-	TRBJ1-5	TGTGCCAGCAGGCCGAAACTTTGGAATAGCAATCAGCCCCAGCATTTT	CASRPKLWNSNQPQHF
TRBV7-2	-	-	TRBJ2-1	TGTGCCGGCAGCTCCAGTAGGGGGGCCTCCTACAATGAGCAGTTCTTC	CAGSSSRGASYNEQFF
TRBV18	TRBD2	-	TRBJ2-3	TGTGCCAGCTCACCACTCCCTAGCGGGGGGGCCGTCCAAGATACGCAGTATTTT	CASSPLPSGGAVQDTQYF
TRBV4-1	-	-	TRBJ1-4	TGCGCCAGCAGCCAAGATCGAAGTGTCACTAATGAAAAACTGTTTTTT	CASSQDRSVTNEKLFF
TRBV19	-	-	TRBJ1-5	TGTGCCAGTACCCAACTGGGGCGGCCCCAGCATTTT	CASTQLGRPQHF
TRBV29-1	-	once	TRBJ1-2	TGCAGCGTTGGGATCTTCGCCAGGGGATATGGCTACACCTTC	CSVGIFARGYGYTF
TRBV19	TRBD1	few	TRBJ2-7	TGTGCCAGTAGTATCGGGACAGGGGGCTACGAGCAGTACTTC	CASSIGTGGYEQYF
TRBV6-6	-	-	TRBJ2-7	TGTGCCAGCGTTCCGGGGGCCTCCTACGAGCAGTACTTC	CASVPGASYEQYF
TRBV7-6	TRBD1	-	TRBJ2-5	TGTGCCAGCAGCCCTTACAGGGGTCTGAGAGAGACCCAGTACTTC	CASSPYRGLRETQYF
TRBV10-3	TRBD2	-	TRBJ2-7	TGTGCCATCAGTGAGGTAGCGGGGTCGTCGTACTTC	CAISEVAGSSYF
TRBV5-4	-	-	TRBJ1-1	TGTGCCAGCAGCCCTGGCCAGACCAACACTGAAGCTTTCTTT	CASSPGQTNTEAFF
TRBV27	-	once	TRBJ1-4	TGTGCCAGCAGTTTTCTGGGGGTAAAAGAAAAACTGTTTTTT	CASSFLGVKEKLFF
TRBV6-1	TRBD2	-	TRBJ2-1	TGTGCCAGCACTCGACTAGCGGGGGGTCATGAGCAGTTCTTC	CASTRLAGGHEQFF
TRBV5-1	TRBD2	-	TRBJ2-1	TGCGCCAGCAGCTTGTTAGCGGGGGGCTACAATGAGCAGTTCTTC	CASSLLAGGYNEQFF
TRBV4-2	TRBD1	-	TRBJ2-1	TGTGCCAGCAGCCGGGACAGGGTGTACAATGAGCAGTTCTTC	CASSRDRVYNEQFF
TRBV4-3	-	-	TRBJ2-7	TGCGCCAGCAGCCAAATGCCGACAGGGAGGTTGGACTACGAGCAGTACTTC	CASSQMPTGRLDYEQYF
TRBV11-2	-	-	TRBJ2-2	TGTGCCAGCAGTCCGACGGGGGGCCCCGGGGAGCTGTTTTTT	CASSPTGGPGELFF
TRBV28	-	-	TRBJ1-6	TGTGCCAGCAGTTTGGAAGTTTCTTATAATTCACCCCTCCACTTT	CASSLEVSYNSPLHF
TRBV9	TRBD1	-	TRBJ2-1	TGTGCCAGCAGCGTAGGTGCAGGGGGCTACAATGAGCAGTTCTTC	CASSVGAGGYNEQFF
TRBV7-2	-	-	TRBJ1-1	TGTGCCAGCAGCCCGATGATGGGCAACACTGAAGCTTTCTTT	CASSPMMGNTEAFF
TRBV27	TRBD2	once	TRBJ2-6	TGTGCCAGCAGTTTACTAGCGGGGGGCTCTGGGGCCAACGTCCTGACTTTC	CASSLLAGGSGANVLTF
TRBV5-1	TRBD2	-	TRBJ2-7	TGCGCCAGCAGCTTGGCCTTTCACCAGCGGGGGGGCCTTGGAATTATCTACGAGCAGTACTTC	CASSLAFHQRGGLGIIYEQYF
TRBV25-1	-	-	TRBJ2-3	TGTGCCAGGTTAACAGATACGCAGTATTTT	CARLTDTQYF
TRBV4-1	TRBD1	-	TRBJ1-4	TGCGCCAGCAGCCAAGACCGGGACAGTCATGAAAAACTGTTTTTT	CASSQDRDSHEKLFF
TRBV7-9	TRBD2	once	TRBJ2-1	TGTGCCAGCAGGGAGGGGCGGGGGAGCTCCTACAATGAGCAGTTCTTC	CASREGRGSSYNEQFF
TRBV6-6	TRBD1	-	TRBJ2-7	TGTGCCAGCAGGGACAGGTCAAGCTCCTACGAGCAGTACTTC	CASRDRSSSYEQYF
TRBV27	TRBD1	-	TRBJ2-3	TGTGCCAGCAGTTCGCCACAGGGGGCAATAGATACGCAGTATTTT	CASSSPQGAIDTQYF
TRBV7-2	-	-	TRBJ1-5	TGTGCCAGCAGCTTGAGGGGGATTAGCAATCAGCCCCAGCATTTT	CASSLRGISNQPQHF
TRBV11-3	-	-	TRBJ2-3	TGTGCCAGCAGCTCTCGGTGGCAGAGTAGCACAGATACGCAGTATTTT	CASSSRWQSSTDTQYF
TRBV6-1	-	-	TRBJ1-1	TGTGCCAGCAGTGAAGTACGGTACACTGAAGCTTTCTTT	CASSEVRYTEAFF
TRBV5-6	TRBD1	-	TRBJ1-1	TGTGCCAGCAGCTTGGGTCCAGGGGGACCCATGAACACTGAAGCTTTCTTT	CASSLGPGGPMNTEAFF
TRBV28	-	-	TRBJ1-6	TGTGCCAGCAGTTTACCGGGACAACCCTATAATTCACCCCTCCACTTT	CASSLPGQPYNSPLHF
TRBV30	-	-	TRBJ1-1	TGTGCCTGGAGAAACGCATGGGAAGCTTTCTTT	CAWRNAWEAFF
TRBV28	TRBD1	-	TRBJ1-4	TGTGCCAGCAGTTCTCCGACAGGGGACCTTGCAACTAATGAAAAACTGTTTTTT	CASSSPTGDLATNEKLFF
TRBV10-2	TRBD1	-	TRBJ1-2	TGCGCCAGCAGTGAGTCAAGTCACAGGGGGCTTGGTTATGGCTACACCTTC	CASSESSHRGLGYGYTF
TRBV7-9	-	-	TRBJ2-7	TGTGCCAGCAGCTTGGAATCCAGGGCCGCCTACGAGCAGTACTTC	CASSLESRAAYEQYF
TRBV4-1	-	-	TRBJ2-3	TGCGCCAGCAGCCAAGAACCCCTACCTACCGCGCAGTATTTT	CASSQEPLPTAQYF
TRBV6-6	TRBD1	-	TRBJ1-6	TGTGCCAGCAGGGTGGGACAGGGAAATTCACCCCTCCACTTT	CASRVGQGNSPLHF
TRBV6-1	-	-	TRBJ2-7	TGTGCCAGCAGATCGGGGGGACAGCTATACGAGCAGTACTTC	CASRSGGQLYEQYF
TRBV7-9	TRBD2	-	TRBJ2-1	TGTGCCAGCAGCACAGTAGCGGGAGACTCCTACAATGAGCAGTTCTTC	CASSTVAGDSYNEQFF
TRBV11-2	TRBD1	-	TRBJ1-1	TGTGCCAGCAGCTTACCTTGGACAGGGAAGAACACTGAAGCTTTCTTT	CASSLPWTGKNTEAFF
TRBV30	-	-	TRBJ2-2	TGTGCCTGGAGTGTAGGGGGACACACCGGGGAGCTGTTTTTT	CAWSVGGHTGELFF
TRBV27	TRBD1	once	TRBJ2-1	TGTGCCAGCAGTTCCCGACGACAGGGATCGGGCAATGAGCAGTTCTTC	CASSSRRQGSGNEQFF
TRBV5-5	-	-	TRBJ2-7	TGTGCCAGCAGCTTGGCCGGGGCGGGGACCTACGAGCAGTACTTC	CASSLAGAGTYEQYF
TRBV13	-	-	TRBJ1-2	TGTGCCAGCAGCCGCGGGACGGTTTCCTATGGCTACACCTTC	CASSRGTVSYGYTF
TRBV30	TRBD1	-	TRBJ2-1	TGTGCCTGGACTGCGGACAGGGACTATGAGCAGTTCTTC	CAWTADRDYEQFF
TRBV7-8	TRBD2	-	TRBJ2-5	TGTGCCAGCAGCCCCCGGTGGGGGGGGTTGGAGACCCAGTACTTC	CASSPRWGGLETQYF
TRBV7-6	-	-	TRBJ2-4	TGTGCCAGCAGCTTACAGGGCGGGCACATTCAGTACTTC	CASSLQGGHIQYF
TRBV2	TRBD2	-	TRBJ2-1	TGTGCCAGCAGGGGGGAGGGGTTGAGCAATGAGCAGTTCTTC	CASRGEGLSNEQFF
TRBV5-6	-	-	TRBJ1-4	TGTGCCAGCACCCCACGGGGTTCAAGGGAAAAACTGTTTTTT	CASTPRGSREKLFF
TRBV6-5	-	-	TRBJ1-2	TGTGCCAGCAGTTACAAACAGAACTATGGCTACACCTTC	CASSYKQNYGYTF
TRBV6-5	-	-	TRBJ1-2	TGTGCCAGCAGTTACTCCGGATCATATGGCTACACCTTC	CASSYSGSYGYTF
TRBV5-1	TRBD1	-	TRBJ2-7	TGCGCCAGCAGCCCCCGGGACAGGGCCGAGCAGTACTTC	CASSPRDRAEQYF
TRBV19	-	-	TRBJ1-2	TGTGCCAGTAGTCAAGGGAACCTTAGGGAGTATGGCTACACCTTC	CASSQGNLREYGYTF
TRBV7-9	-	once	TRBJ1-1	TGTGCCAGCAGCCGGCGGGGGGCACAAGCTTTCTTT	CASSRRGAQAFF